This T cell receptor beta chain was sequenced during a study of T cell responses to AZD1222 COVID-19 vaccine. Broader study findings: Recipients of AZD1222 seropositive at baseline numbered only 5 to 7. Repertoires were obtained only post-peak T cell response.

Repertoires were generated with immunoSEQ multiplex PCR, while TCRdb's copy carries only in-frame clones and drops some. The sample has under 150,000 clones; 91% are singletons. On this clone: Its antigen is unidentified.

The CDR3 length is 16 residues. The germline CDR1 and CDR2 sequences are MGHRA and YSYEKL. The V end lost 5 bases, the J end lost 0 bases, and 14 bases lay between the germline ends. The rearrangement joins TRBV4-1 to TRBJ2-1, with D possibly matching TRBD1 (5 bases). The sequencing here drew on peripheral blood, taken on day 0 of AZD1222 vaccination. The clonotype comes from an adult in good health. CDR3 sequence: CASSGQGISSYNEQFF. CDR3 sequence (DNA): TGCGCCAGCAGCGGTCAGGGCATAAGCTCCTACAATGAGCAGTTCTTC.